This TCR beta chain appears in the sequencing data of a study of blood T cell repertoires in COVID-19. About the research overall: Whether acute or convalescent, the COVID-19 samples came from the United States, Italy and Spain. PBMCs, B-cell-depleted T cells, or T cells were the source of the cDNA or gDNA that made up the material.

The CDR3 is 13 residues long. Germline V gene data show CDR1 as SEHNR and CDR2 as FQNEAQ (reference sequence). The V gene lost 5 bases and the J gene lost 5 bases, with 12 bases spanning the gap. In the study's own analysis: It was from reference gene primer amplification that nucleated cell counts were estimated. This table comes from immunoSEQ multiplex PCR, and its TCRdb copy is limited to in-frame clones, with some not included. The D gene and trimming were derived from the DNA, and the V and J assignments and clone size from that table. Among tens of thousands of clones listed, around three quarters were seen once.

This TCR was sampled from an elderly woman with acute or convalescent COVID-19. The sample comprised peripheral blood. This chain uses TRBV7-9 with TRBJ1-1; possibly TRBD1 for D (6 bases). Here the CDR3 reads CASSTRQATEAFF. For the CDR3, the DNA is TGTGCCAGCAGCACTCGACAGGCGACTGAAGCTTTCTTT.